This entry lists 31 T cell receptor beta chains sequenced from one sample in a study of T cell responses to AZD1222 COVID-19 vaccine. Profiled with immunoSEQ multiplex PCR; TCRdb holds only in-frame clones, not every one. The sample carries 53,000 or so clones, 65% to 90% recorded once. The specimen was peripheral blood, collected 28 days after the second AZD1222 dose. The receptor set was obtained from an adult who received the AZD1222 COVID-19 vaccine.

This clone was counted between two and nine times. The chain joins TRBV29-1 to TRBJ2-3; the D gene could be TRBD1 or TRBD2 (5 bases each). V was shortened by 8 bases and J by 14 bases, with 26 bases between the two germline ends. The length of the CDR3 is 13 residues. Germline CDR1 reads SQVTM; CDR2 reads ANQGSEA. CDR3 protein: CSTLFILRGDLYF. In DNA form, the CDR3 reads TGCAGCACGTTGTTCATACTTAGAGGGGATCTGTATTTT.

This clone was detected only once. The V gene is TRBV5-6, the J gene TRBJ2-1; 9 positions agree with TRBD1. Germline lookup yields CDR1 SGHDT and CDR2 YYEEEE. Trimming took 7 bases from V and 4 from J; bases not matched to a gene: 6. The CDR3 has 14 residues. The CDR3 DNA sequence: TGTGCCAGCGGGGAGGACAGGGGTTACAATGAGCAGTTCTTC. Residues: CASGEDRGYNEQFF.

The V and J genes are TRBV9 and TRBJ2-1; possible D gene TRBD1, 6 bases. Trimming took off 4 bases at V and 7 bases at J, with 12 bases between the two ends. From germline, CDR1 is SGDLS and CDR2 YYNGEE. The CDR3 has 13 amino acids. Written as DNA, the CDR3 is TGTGCCAGCAGCTTTAGCCAGGGGAATGAGCAGTTCTTC. Translation gives CASSFSQGNEQFF.

The rearrangement joins TRBV3-1 (or the pseudogene TRBV3-2) to TRBJ2-7, with D tentatively TRBD2 (6 bases). Germline-derived CDR1 and CDR2 are LGHDT and YNNKEL (reference sequence). The CDR3 is 16 amino acids. V was pared by 0 bases and J by 1 base, with 13 bases between. CDR3 nucleotides: TGTGCCAGCAGCCAAGATGGGGGAGGTGGTTCCTACGAGCAGTACTTC. Translation: CASSQDGGGGSYEQYF.

The chain links TRBV5-6 to TRBJ2-7; D may correspond to TRBD1 or TRBD2 (5 bases each). V dropped 2 bases and J dropped 0 bases, with 18 bases sitting between them. CDR1 and CDR2 (germline): SGHDT, YYEEEE. The CDR3 runs to 17 residues. The CDR3 is CASSFGTKRNSSYEQYF. Here the CDR3 DNA reads TGTGCCAGCAGCTTCGGGACGAAAAGGAACAGCTCCTACGAGCAGTACTTC.

J is TRBJ2-7 and V is TRBV10-2, with TRBD1 identical over 8 bases. The trim removed 6 bases at V and 1 base at J, leaving 2 bases unmatched. Germline CDR1 reads WSHSY; CDR2 reads SAAADI. This CDR3 is 13 amino acids long. In DNA form, the CDR3 reads TGCGCCAGCAGGGGACAGGAATCCTACGAGCAGTACTTC. Its translation: CASRGQESYEQYF.

This clone was counted once. J is TRBJ1-1 and V is TRBV27; D unclear. CDR1 MNHEY and CDR2 SMNVEV come from the germline V gene (reference sequence). The CDR3 contains 15 residues. V lost 2 bases and J lost 4, with 14 bases in between. CDR3 sequence reads: CASSLGDFRGTEAFF. CDR3 nucleotides: TGTGCCAGCAGTTTAGGGGATTTCCGAGGCACTGAAGCTTTCTTT.

The rearrangement joins TRBV10-1 to TRBJ2-3; 11 bases match TRBD2. This CDR3 has 15 amino acids. The V segment lost 6 bases and the J segment 4 bases; nucleotides outside the gene matches: 6. CDR1 is WNHNN and CDR2 is SYGVQD in the germline V gene (reference sequence). This CDR3 reads CASRAGTSGPDTQYF. The CDR3 DNA sequence: TGCGCCAGCAGAGCCGGGACTAGCGGCCCAGATACGCAGTATTTT.

This clone was counted between two and nine times. The chain combines TRBV4-2 with TRBJ2-2; D uncertain. CDR1 and CDR2 from the germline V gene are LGHNA and YNFKEQ. Deletions cut 1 base from V and 6 bases from J, with 12 bases between. The CDR3 extends over 15 amino acids. Here the CDR3 reads CASSQVIGLSGELFF. The CDR3 bases are TGTGCCAGCAGCCAAGTAATTGGGTTATCCGGGGAGCTGTTTTTT.

This chain uses TRBV5-6 with TRBJ2-1; D is perhaps TRBD1 (5 bases). Trimming cost V 0 bases and J 5 bases, with 6 bases left between them. Germline CDR1 SGHDT, CDR2 YYEEEE. The CDR3 spans 13 residues. The CDR3 nucleotides read TGTGCCAGCAGCTTGGGCAGGGACAATGAGCAGTTCTTC. This encodes CASSLGRDNEQFF.

The V and J genes are TRBV5-1 and TRBJ2-3; TRBD1 matches 12 bases. Germline V gene sequence: CDR1 SGHRS, CDR2 YFSETQ. The CDR3 consists of 18 residues. After removal of 4 bases from V and 0 bases from J, the junction contained 9 bases not matched to a gene. This CDR3 reads CASSPRDRGRFSTDTQYF. The CDR3 nucleotides are TGCGCCAGCAGCCCCCGGGACAGGGGGCGATTTAGCACAGATACGCAGTATTTT. The whole variable domain, filled in from reference TRBV5-1 and TRBJ2-3, reads KAGVTQTPRYLIKTRGQQVTLSCSPISGHRSVSWYQQTPGQGLQFLFEYFSETQRNKGNFPGRFSGRQFSNSRSEMNVSTLELGDSALYLCASSPRDRGRFSTDTQYFGPGTRLTVL.

The chain has TRBV28 and TRBJ2-2, with D unresolved. Germline CDR1 and CDR2: MDHEN and SYDVKM. Trimming cost V 4 bases and J 6 bases, with 18 bases left between them. The CDR3 is 16 residues long. The DNA for the CDR3 is TGTGCCAGCAGTTCGCCCCCGGGTCGAATGGCCGGGGAGCTGTTTTTT. Its protein product is CASSSPPGRMAGELFF.

This clone was picked up one time. DNA for the CDR3: TGTGCCAGCACCCCCGAGGGCTACAATGAGCAGTTCTTC. It codes for CASTPEGYNEQFF. The chain is built from TRBV28 and TRBJ2-1, with D possibly being TRBD2 (5 bases). The ends were cut back, 7 bases at V and 3 bases at J, with 10 bases in the middle. Germline-derived CDR1 and CDR2 are MDHEN and SYDVKM. This CDR3 has 13 residues.

V and J are TRBV19 and TRBJ1-3, with TRBD1 identical over 7 bases. The CDR3 length is 16 residues. V shed 5 bases and J 4 bases; nucleotides not matched to a gene: 11. Germline V CDR1 and CDR2: LNHDA, SQIVND (reference sequence). CDR3 nucleotides: TGTGCCAGTAGTTCCCACCCACAGGGGATAGGAAACACCATATATTTT. Its translation is CASSSHPQGIGNTIYF.

The J gene is TRBJ1-1, the V gene TRBV5-1; 9 positions agree with TRBD1. The CDR3 consists of 13 residues. Germline V gives CDR1 SGHRS, CDR2 YFSETQ. V dropped 3 bases and J dropped 4; count of bases not matched to a gene: 1. CDR3 nucleotide sequence: TGCGCCAGCAGCTGGACAGGGGTCACTGAAGCTTTCTTT. This gives the protein CASSWTGVTEAFF. The variable domain in full, completed from reference TRBV5-1 and TRBJ1-1, reads KAGVTQTPRYLIKTRGQQVTLSCSPISGHRSVSWYQQTPGQGLQFLFEYFSETQRNKGNFPGRFSGRQFSNSRSEMNVSTLELGDSALYLCASSWTGVTEAFFGQGTRLTVV.

The V and J genes are TRBV6-6 and TRBJ2-5, with TRBD2 matching over 8 bases. In germline, CDR1 is MNHNY, CDR2 SVGAGI (reference sequence). This CDR3 region has 15 residues. J gave up 4 bases and V 2 bases, and 6 bases lay outside the gene matches. The chain's CDR3 is CASSYGLAGSETQYF. In DNA form, the CDR3 reads TGTGCCAGCAGTTACGGTTTAGCGGGATCAGAGACCCAGTACTTC.

This chain joins TRBV29-1 and TRBJ2-7, with D perhaps matching TRBD2 (7 bases). Germline lookup yields CDR1 SQVTM and CDR2 ANQGSEA. V was shortened by 2 bases and J by 5 bases, with 10 bases between the two germline ends. The CDR3 consists of 12 residues. The CDR3 nucleotides are TGCAGCGTTGAATTGGGGGGGCACGAGCAGTACTTC. Translation gives CSVELGGHEQYF.

This clone was seen a handful of times. The chain links TRBV11-2 to TRBJ2-3, with D perhaps given as TRBD1 or TRBD2 (5 bases each). This CDR3 contains 17 residues. Trimming took 0 bases from V and 3 from J, leaving 16 bases between them. Germline CDR1 and CDR2: SGHAT and FQNNGV. CDR3 amino acids: CASSLDLQGVVTDTQYF. DNA of the CDR3: TGTGCCAGCAGCTTAGATCTTCAGGGAGTGGTAACAGATACGCAGTATTTT.

The chain links TRBV15 to TRBJ1-2, with D perhaps TRBD1 (5 bases). There are 15 residues in the CDR3. The germline CDR1 and CDR2 sequences are LNHNV and YYDKDF (reference sequence). Deletions cut 0 bases from V and 6 bases from J, with 14 bases between. CDR3 residues: CATSRDRQGPNGYTF. The CDR3, as DNA: TGTGCCACCAGCAGAGATCGGCAGGGCCCTAATGGCTACACCTTC.

This clone was observed a handful of times. The genes are TRBV28 and TRBJ2-3, with TRBD2 matching 12 bases. Germline CDR1 reads MDHEN; CDR2 reads SYDVKM. V shed 4 bases and J 6 bases; nucleotides not matched to a gene: 17. The CDR3 spans 19 residues. This CDR3 reads CASSSTSPLAGGRRDTQYF. Here the CDR3 DNA reads TGTGCCAGCAGTTCGACCTCCCCCCTAGCGGGAGGGCGACGGGATACGCAGTATTTT.

The chain combines TRBV3-1 (or the pseudogene TRBV3-2) with TRBJ2-7; D is perhaps TRBD1 (5 bases). The CDR3 spans 13 residues. Germline-derived CDR1 and CDR2 are LGHDT and YNNKEL (reference sequence). Trimming pared 3 bases from V and 7 bases from J, leaving 13 bases between. The CDR3 here is CASSQAGLLEQYF. The DNA for the CDR3 is TGTGCCAGCAGCCAGGCAGGGCTCTTAGAGCAGTACTTC.

This clone is a singleton in its sample. The V call is TRBV5-1, the J call TRBJ2-1; 10 bases are shared with TRBD2. Germline V gene data show CDR1 as SGHRS and CDR2 as YFSETQ. J was trimmed by 7 bases and V by 0 bases; bases with no gene match: 4. The CDR3 consists of 15 residues. CDR3 DNA sequence: TGCGCCAGCAGCTTGGATAGCGGGAGGTGGAATGAGCAGTTCTTC. Translated: CASSLDSGRWNEQFF.

J is TRBJ2-3 and V is TRBV4-3; D is perhaps TRBD2 (6 bases). CDR3 length: 16 residues. Germline CDR1 reads LGHNA; CDR2 reads YSLEER. Trimming stripped 0 bases from V and 4 bases from J, with 14 bases between. The CDR3 bases are TGCGCCAGCAGCCAAGAGGCTAGCGAGGTGGCAGATACGCAGTATTTT. The encoded protein is CASSQEASEVADTQYF.

The gene calls are TRBV9 and TRBJ1-4; D might be TRBD1 (5 bases). Germline assignment: CDR1 SGDLS and CDR2 YYNGEE. The CDR3 is 15 amino acids. The V end was cut by 0 bases, the J end by 4 bases, with 10 bases between. Written as DNA, the CDR3 is TGTGCCAGCAGCGTAGGCTCAGGGAATAATGAAAAACTGTTTTTT. Its translation: CASSVGSGNNEKLFF.

The chain employs TRBV5-4 and TRBJ2-3; D call uncertain. The germline V and J ends were trimmed by 0 bases and 4 bases, with 12 bases remaining between them. CDR3 length equals 15 residues. In germline, CDR1 is SGHNT, CDR2 YYREEE (reference sequence). The CDR3 bases are TGTGCCAGCAGCTTGGCGACTCCCCTGGCAGATACGCAGTATTTT. Translated: CASSLATPLADTQYF.

J is TRBJ1-2 and V is TRBV5-4; D not resolved. The V gene lost 1 base and the J gene lost 1 base, with 8 bases spanning the gap. The germline CDR1 and CDR2 sequences are SGHNT and YYREEE (reference sequence). The CDR3 is made up of 14 amino acids. The CDR3 reads CASSLPVGNYGYTF. CDR3 sequence (DNA): TGTGCCAGCAGCTTGCCGGTTGGTAACTATGGCTACACCTTC. Full variable domain (outside the CDR3, taken from reference TRBV5-4 and TRBJ1-2): ETGVTQSPTHLIKTRGQQVTLRCSSQSGHNTVSWYQQALGQGPQFIFQYYREEENGRGNFPPRFSGLQFPNYSSELNVNALELDDSALYLCASSLPVGNYGYTFGSGTRLTVV.

This chain connects TRBV7-6 to TRBJ2-6; D ambiguous. Between the trimmed V and J ends, which lost 2 bases and 3 bases, there was a span of 8 bases. This CDR3 has 15 residues. The germline CDR1 and CDR2 sequences are SGHVS and FNYEAQ. The CDR3 DNA sequence: TGTGCCAGCAGCTTAACCTCCGGTGGGGCCAACGTCCTGACTTTC. This gives the protein CASSLTSGGANVLTF.

This chain connects TRBV24-1 to TRBJ1-2; no clear D. The CDR3 runs to 12 residues. CDR1 KGHDR and CDR2 SFDVKD come from the germline V gene. V dropped 6 bases and J dropped 8 bases, with 12 bases sitting between them. CDR3 coding DNA: TGTGCCACCAGTAATGCCATCACCGGCTACACCTTC. Its protein is CATSNAITGYTF.

The chain combines TRBV11-3 with TRBJ2-3; 14 bases map to TRBD2. The junction had 12 bases not matched to a gene; V was cut back by 0 bases and J by 4 bases. CDR3 size: 20 residues. Germline V gene sequence: CDR1 SGHNT, CDR2 YENEEA. CDR3 nucleotides: TGTGCCAGCAGCTTAGATTCTGGGACTAGCGGGAGCGCTGGACCAGATACGCAGTATTTT. Amino acid sequence: CASSLDSGTSGSAGPDTQYF.

The chain recombines TRBV7-9 with TRBJ1-2, with no clear D. With 2 bases removed from V and 4 bases from J, the gap between germline ends came to 8 bases. This CDR3 has 13 amino acids. Germline V gene data show CDR1 as SEHNR and CDR2 as FQNEAQ (reference sequence). CDR3 sequence (DNA): TGTGCCAGCAGCTTATATCAAGGCTATGGCTACACCTTC. Its protein product is CASSLYQGYGYTF.

The chain couples TRBV18 to TRBJ2-3; no clear D. V shed 2 bases and J shed 2 bases, with 8 bases lying between them. This CDR3 contains 14 residues. Germline CDR1 is KGHSH and CDR2 is LQKENI. CDR3 bases: TGTGCCAGCTCACCAAGGCAGAACACAGATACGCAGTATTTT. Translation: CASSPRQNTDTQYF.